A single TCR beta chain is shown here with its context. This sample is drawn from a study of blood T cell repertoires in COVID-19. About the research overall: Italy, Spain and the United States were the sources of the convalescent and acute COVID-19 samples. T cells, B-cell-depleted T cells, or PBMCs provided the cDNA or gDNA that served as material.

Authors' data handling: Counts of nucleated cells, estimated from reference gene primer amplification, were obtained. Assay: immunoSEQ multiplex PCR; the TCRdb copy retains only in-frame clones and omits some. The V and J calls and the clone size are those of that table, but D and trimming were determined from the DNA. The table has about 160,000 clones, around 85% seen once. The clonotype comes from a human donor with acute or convalescent COVID-19. The donor label of this sample is uncertain. Sequenced input: peripheral blood.

CDR3 region: CASSTYTGQGNTIYF. The CDR3 coding sequence is TGTGCCAGCAGCACCTACACGGGACAGGGAAACACCATATATTTT. The gene calls are TRBV7-2 and TRBJ1-3; 7 bases are a match to TRBD1. The length of the CDR3 is 15 residues. V shed 5 bases and J 4 bases; nucleotides not matched to a gene: 8. Germline CDR1 reads SGHTA; CDR2 reads FQGNSA.